The clone carrying this T cell receptor beta chain was seen only a few times. Its cognate antigen is unknown. The CDR3 has 12 amino acids. From germline, CDR1 is SQVTM and CDR2 ANQGSEA. Trimming took off 5 bases at V and 1 base at J, with 3 bases between the two ends. The sample originates from a study of PD-1 blockade in classical Hodgkin lymphoma. Libraries were prepared by immunoSEQ multiplex PCR; TCRdb keeps only in-frame clonotypes and omits some of them. The sample contains some 100,000 clones, roughly 90% of which appear only once. Findings and caveats of the study: At C4D1, TCR diversity had climbed significantly for CD4+ cells, though not for CD8+ cells. Later analyses included only patients treated at least 1 year post-ASCT.

Relapse after autologous stem cell transplantation occurred in every patient, and brentuximab vedotin exposure varied. The study recorded best responses of complete response, partial response or progressive disease. This clonotype was obtained from a human donor with classical Hodgkin lymphoma. Sequenced material: peripheral blood mononuclear cells (PBMCs), taken at baseline. The rearrangement joins TRBV29-1 to TRBJ2-6; no reliable D call. The CDR3 region is CSVRSGANVLTF. CDR3 nucleotide sequence: TGCAGCGTTAGGTCTGGGGCCAACGTCCTGACTTTC.